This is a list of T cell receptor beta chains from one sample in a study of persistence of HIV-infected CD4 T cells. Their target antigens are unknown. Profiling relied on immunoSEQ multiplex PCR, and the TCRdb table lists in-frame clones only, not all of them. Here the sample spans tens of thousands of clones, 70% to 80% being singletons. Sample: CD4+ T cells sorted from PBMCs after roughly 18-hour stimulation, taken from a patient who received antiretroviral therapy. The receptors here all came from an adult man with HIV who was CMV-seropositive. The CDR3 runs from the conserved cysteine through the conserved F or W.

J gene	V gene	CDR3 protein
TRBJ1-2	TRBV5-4	CASSLPGTGFYGYTF
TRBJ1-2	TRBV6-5	CASSRGEANYGYTF
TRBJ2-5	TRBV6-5	CASSYAGQGRETQYF
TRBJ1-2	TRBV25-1	CASSEFNAGDYGYTF
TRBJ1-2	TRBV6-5	CASSLGTGANYGYTF
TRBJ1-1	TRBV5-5	CASSDRGLREAFF
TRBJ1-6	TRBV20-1	CSASKDRGNSPLHF
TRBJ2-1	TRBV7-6	CASSLLSGGSSYNEQFF
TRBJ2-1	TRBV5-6	CASSLVGLAGDEQFF
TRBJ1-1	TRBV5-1	CASSLRSNTEAFF
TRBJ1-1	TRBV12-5	CASGIGNEDTEAFF
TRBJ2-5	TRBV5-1	CASSLSRGSRETQYF
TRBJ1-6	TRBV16	CASHTHNNSPLHF
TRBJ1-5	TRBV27	CASSLRADRANQPQHF
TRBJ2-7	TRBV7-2	CASSRRFGAGAYF
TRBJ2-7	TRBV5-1	CASSLGDRAIEQYF
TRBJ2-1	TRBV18	CASSPASPGTTYNEQFF
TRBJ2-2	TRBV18	CASSPTRAGVNTGELFF
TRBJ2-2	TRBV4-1	CASSQAPVIATGELFF
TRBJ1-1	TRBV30	CAWWVGAGTATEAFF
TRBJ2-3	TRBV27	CASSLGGQGGDTQYF
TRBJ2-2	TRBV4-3	CASSQESTGELFF
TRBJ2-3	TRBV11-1	CASSLEGVRNTDTQYF
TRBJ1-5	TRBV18	CASSRDPNQPQHF
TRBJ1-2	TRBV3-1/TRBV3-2	CASSSLSGTGALGACTF
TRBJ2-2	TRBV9	CASSSRTTGELFF
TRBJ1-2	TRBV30	CAWSNTGTGDYGYTF
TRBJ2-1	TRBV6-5	CASSLAPRGNNEQFF
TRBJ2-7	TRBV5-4	CASGFGGEAYEQYF
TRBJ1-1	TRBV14	CASSRQRNRATEAFF
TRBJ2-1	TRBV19	CASSPLAGGPNEQFF
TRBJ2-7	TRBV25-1	CASSESRDSGTYEQYF
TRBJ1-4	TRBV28	CASSTASMTEDAEKLFF
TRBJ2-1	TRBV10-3	CAISPRPGGVENEQFF
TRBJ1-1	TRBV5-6	CASSLWGHGNREAFF
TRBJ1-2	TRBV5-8	CASSFEEVGGYTF
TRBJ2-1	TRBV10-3	CAISESRGGVNEQFF
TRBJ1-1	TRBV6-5	CASSYQSGNTEAFF
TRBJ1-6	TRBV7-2	CASSSRDLTSPLHF
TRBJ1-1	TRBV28	CASSPIRLFRGRNTEAFF